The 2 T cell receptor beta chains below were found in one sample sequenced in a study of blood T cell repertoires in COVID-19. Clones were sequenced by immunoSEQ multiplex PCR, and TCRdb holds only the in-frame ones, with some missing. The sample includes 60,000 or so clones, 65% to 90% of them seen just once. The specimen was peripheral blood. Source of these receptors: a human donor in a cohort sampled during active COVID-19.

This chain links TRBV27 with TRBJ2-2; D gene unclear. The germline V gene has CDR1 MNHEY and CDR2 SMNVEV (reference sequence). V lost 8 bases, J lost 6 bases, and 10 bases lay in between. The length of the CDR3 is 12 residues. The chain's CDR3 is CASGPHAGELFF. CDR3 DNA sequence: TGTGCCAGCGGCCCACATGCCGGGGAGCTGTTTTTT.

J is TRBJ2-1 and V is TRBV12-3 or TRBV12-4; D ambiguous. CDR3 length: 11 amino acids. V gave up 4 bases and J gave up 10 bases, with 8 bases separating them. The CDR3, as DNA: TGTGCCAGCAGTTCTCTGGAGGAGCAGTTCTTC. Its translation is CASSSLEEQFF.